Listed here are 10 T cell receptor beta chains from one sample, sequenced in a study of blood T cells in healthy people across ages. Combining a sample-barcoded 5' primer with a J-beta primer mix, a second PCR ran for about 6 to 11 cycles. TCRdb passed the 5' RACE reads through MiXCR, listing each CDR3 protein once. The sample shows more than 650,000 distinct CDR3 sequences, 53% of them seen only once. The material sequenced was blood. The source of these receptors is a man older than 75 in good health.

About this clonotype: This sequence may be a read error, since a much larger clone differs from it by one base. V is TRBV21-1 and J is TRBJ2-4; TRBD2, the table's D call, was not compared with the DNA. TRBV21-1 is a recognized pseudogene. This CDR3 is 16 amino acids long. Here the CDR3 reads CASSKSTGEGKNIQYF. CDR3 bases: TGTGCCAGCAGCAAATCTACCGGAGAGGGCAAAAACATTCAGTACTTC.

The chain uses TRBV27 and TRBJ2-1; 7 bases line up with TRBD1. CDR1 is MNHEY, CDR2 SMNVEV, per germline (reference sequence). V gave up 6 bases and J gave up 6 bases; unmatched junction bases: 11. The CDR3 has 15 amino acids. In DNA, the CDR3 is TGTGCCAGCAGGACGACAGGGCTCAGGGCCAATGAGCAGTTCTTC. Its translation: CASRTTGLRANEQFF.

This clonotype showed up just a few times. CDR3 sequence reads: CSARPSPGSAYEQYF. CDR3 in DNA: TGCAGTGCTAGACCCTCCCCAGGGTCAGCCTACGAGCAGTACTTC. The chain carries TRBV20-1 and TRBJ2-7; D possibly corresponds to TRBD1 (5 bases). There are 15 residues in the CDR3. Germline loops: CDR1 DFQATT, CDR2 SNEGSKA (reference sequence). V was pared by 2 bases and J by 2 bases, with 16 bases between.

V is TRBV28 and J is TRBJ2-4; 7 positions agree with TRBD1. The closer fit of TRBJ2-7 to the DNA end suggests the J call may be wrong. The CDR3 is 15 residues long. Germline V gene sequence: CDR1 MDHEN, CDR2 SYDVKM. CDR3 DNA: TGTGCCAGCAGTCCCCCGGGACAGAGAGACTTCGAGCAGTACTTC. This translates into CASSPPGQRDFEQYF.

This clonotype was counted once. The V gene is TRBV6-6, the J gene TRBJ2-5; D unresolved. With the DNA end fitting TRBJ2-7 better, the J assignment may be wrong. In germline, CDR1 is MNHNY, CDR2 SVGAGI (reference sequence). The CDR3 runs 13 residues. For the CDR3, the DNA is TGTGCCAGCAGTTACAGCAGTGCCTACGAGCAGTACTTC. Its translation is CASSYSSAYEQYF.

This clonotype turned up a few times. The CDR3 protein is CASSPSGTSYEQYF. CDR3 in DNA: TGTGCCAGCAGCCCTAGCGGTACTTCCTACGAGCAGTACTTC. The V gene is TRBV7-9, the J gene TRBJ2-7, with TRBD2 matching over 7 bases. Germline V gene lookup returns CDR1 SEHNR and CDR2 FQNEAQ (reference sequence). This CDR3 comprises 14 residues. Germline trimming cut 5 bases from V and 1 base from J; bases unmatched to any gene: 5.

This chain uses TRBV25-1 with TRBJ2-3, with a weak D call TRBD2 (6 bases). This CDR3 spans 13 amino acids. Trimming stripped 1 base from V and 14 bases from J, with 16 bases between. The germline gives CDR1 MGHDK, CDR2 SYGVNS. The DNA for the CDR3 is TGTGCCAGCAGTGAATCGAGCCTAGCGTACGCGTATTTT. Protein sequence: CASSESSLAYAYF.

This sequence joins TRBV7-6 and TRBJ2-5, with no clear D. Looked up from germline, CDR1 is SGHVS and CDR2 is FNYEAQ. Trimming shortened V by 4 bases and J by 7 bases, and 13 bases separated the two germline ends. The CDR3 runs to 13 residues. CDR3 DNA: TGTGCCAGCAGCTCCGACTTACATAGGACCCAGTACTTC. This codes for CASSSDLHRTQYF.

This clonotype was seen once. The CDR3 sequence is CASTGGGVGERGYTF. The DNA for the CDR3 is TGTGCCAGCACGGGGGGCGGAGTCGGAGAGAGAGGCTACACCTTC. The chain links TRBV6-5 to TRBJ1-2; weak D call: TRBD1 (6 bases). The CDR3 consists of 15 residues. The V gene lost 7 bases and the J gene lost 8 bases, with 23 bases spanning the gap. Germline V gene sequence: CDR1 MNHEY, CDR2 SVGAGI.

This chain connects TRBV10-3 to TRBJ2-3; D remains ambiguous. The CDR3 has 14 residues. V dropped 3 bases and J dropped 1 base, with 8 bases sitting between them. Germline CDR1 ENHRY, CDR2 SYGVKD. This CDR3 reads CAISEARGTDTQYF. The CDR3 DNA reads as TGTGCCATCAGTGAAGCTAGGGGCACAGATACGCAGTATTTT.